Only a few counts were recorded for the clone carrying this T cell receptor beta chain. This sample is part of a study of blood T cell repertoires in COVID-19. About the research overall: Acute-phase and convalescent COVID-19 samples originated in the United States, Italy and Spain. From T cells, B-cell-depleted T cells, or PBMCs came the material, which was cDNA or gDNA.

With 0 bases clipped from V and 8 bases from J, the junction kept 3 bases outside the gene matches. The CDR3 totals 15 residues. Germline V gene lookup returns CDR1 LNHNV and CDR2 YYDKDF (reference sequence). This table comes from immunoSEQ multiplex PCR, and its TCRdb copy is limited to in-frame clones, with some not included. The sample carries roughly 180,000 clones, 86% recorded once. This TCR came from a man in his sixties or seventies with active or convalescent COVID-19. Material: peripheral blood. The chain uses TRBV15 and TRBJ1-6; TRBD1 agrees at 8 bases. The chain's CDR3 is CATSRDTGGDSPLHF. The CDR3 bases are TGTGCCACCAGCAGAGATACAGGGGGTGATTCACCCCTCCACTTT.